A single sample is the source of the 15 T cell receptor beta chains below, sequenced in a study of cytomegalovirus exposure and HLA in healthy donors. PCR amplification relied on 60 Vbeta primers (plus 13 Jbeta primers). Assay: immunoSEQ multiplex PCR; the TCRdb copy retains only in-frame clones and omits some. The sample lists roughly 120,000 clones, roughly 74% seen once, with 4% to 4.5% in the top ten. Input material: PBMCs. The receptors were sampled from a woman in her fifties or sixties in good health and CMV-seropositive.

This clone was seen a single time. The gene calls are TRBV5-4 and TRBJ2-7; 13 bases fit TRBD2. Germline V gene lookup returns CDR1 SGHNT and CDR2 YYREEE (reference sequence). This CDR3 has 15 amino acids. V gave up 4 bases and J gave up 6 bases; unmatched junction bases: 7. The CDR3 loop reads CASSRGLAGVLEQYF. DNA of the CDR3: TGTGCCAGCAGCCGCGGACTAGCGGGGGTCCTCGAGCAGTACTTC.

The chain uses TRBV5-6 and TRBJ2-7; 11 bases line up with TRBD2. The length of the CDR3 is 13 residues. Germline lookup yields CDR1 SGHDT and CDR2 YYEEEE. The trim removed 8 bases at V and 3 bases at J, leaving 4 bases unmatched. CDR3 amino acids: CASSGGENYEQYF. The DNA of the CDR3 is TGTGCCAGTAGCGGGGGGGAAAACTACGAGCAGTACTTC. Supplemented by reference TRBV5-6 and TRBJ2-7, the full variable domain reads DAGVTQSPTHLIKTRGQQVTLRCSPKSGHDTVSWYQQALGQGPQFIFQYYEEEERQRGNFPDRFSGHQFPNYSSELNVNALLLGDSALYLCASSGGENYEQYFGPGTRLTVT.

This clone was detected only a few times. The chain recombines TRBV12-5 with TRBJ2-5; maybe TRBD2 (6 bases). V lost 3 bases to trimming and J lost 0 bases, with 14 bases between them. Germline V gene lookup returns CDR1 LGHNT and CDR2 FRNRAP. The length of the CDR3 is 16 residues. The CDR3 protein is CASGLPGVRYQETQYF. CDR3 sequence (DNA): TGTGCTAGTGGTTTACCGGGGGTCAGGTACCAAGAGACCCAGTACTTC.

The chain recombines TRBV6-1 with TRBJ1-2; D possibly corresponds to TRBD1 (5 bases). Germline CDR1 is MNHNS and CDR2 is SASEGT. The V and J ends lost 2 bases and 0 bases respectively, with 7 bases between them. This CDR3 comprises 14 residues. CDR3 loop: CASSEKGANYGYTF. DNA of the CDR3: TGTGCCAGCAGTGAAAAAGGGGCTAACTATGGCTACACCTTC.

The chain's CDR3 is CASSSLDRGSFYEQYF. The CDR3 DNA reads TGTGCCAGCAGCTCCTTGGACAGGGGGTCATTCTACGAGCAGTACTTC. The chain combines TRBV5-4 with TRBJ2-7, with TRBD1 identical over 10 bases. The V and J ends lost 3 bases and 3 bases, in that order; junction bases with no gene match: 9. Germline V lookup: CDR1 SGHNT, CDR2 YYREEE (reference sequence). CDR3 size: 16 residues.

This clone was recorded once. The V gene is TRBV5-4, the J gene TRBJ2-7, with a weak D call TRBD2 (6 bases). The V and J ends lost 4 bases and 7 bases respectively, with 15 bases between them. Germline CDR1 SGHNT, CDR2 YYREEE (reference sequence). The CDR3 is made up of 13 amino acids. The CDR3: CASSRLETREQYF. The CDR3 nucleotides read TGTGCCAGCAGCCGACTAGAAACGAGGGAGCAGTACTTC.

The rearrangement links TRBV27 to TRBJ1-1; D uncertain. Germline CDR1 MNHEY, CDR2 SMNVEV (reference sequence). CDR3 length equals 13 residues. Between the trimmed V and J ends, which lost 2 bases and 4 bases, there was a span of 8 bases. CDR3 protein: CASSLEEGTEAFF. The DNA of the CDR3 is TGTGCCAGCAGTTTAGAGGAGGGCACTGAAGCTTTCTTT.

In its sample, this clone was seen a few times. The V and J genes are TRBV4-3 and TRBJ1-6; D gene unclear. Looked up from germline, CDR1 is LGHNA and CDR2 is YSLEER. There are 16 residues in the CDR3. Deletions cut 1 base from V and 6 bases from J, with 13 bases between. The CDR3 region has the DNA TGCGCCAGCAGCCAAGTTAGAGGTCTTCCTAATTCACCCCTCCACTTT. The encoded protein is CASSQVRGLPNSPLHF.

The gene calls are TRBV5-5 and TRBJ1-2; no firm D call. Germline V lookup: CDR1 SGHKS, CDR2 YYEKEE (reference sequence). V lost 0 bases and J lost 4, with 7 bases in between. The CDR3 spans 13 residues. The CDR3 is CASSLDRFYGYTF. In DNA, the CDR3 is TGTGCCAGCAGCTTGGATCGTTTCTATGGCTACACCTTC.

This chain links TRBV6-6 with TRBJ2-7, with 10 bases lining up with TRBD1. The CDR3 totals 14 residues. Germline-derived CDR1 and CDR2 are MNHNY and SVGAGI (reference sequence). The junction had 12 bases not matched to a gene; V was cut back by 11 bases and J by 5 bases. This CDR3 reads CAASRGQGNDEQYF. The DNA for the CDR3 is TGTGCCGCCAGCAGGGGACAGGGGAATGACGAGCAGTACTTC.

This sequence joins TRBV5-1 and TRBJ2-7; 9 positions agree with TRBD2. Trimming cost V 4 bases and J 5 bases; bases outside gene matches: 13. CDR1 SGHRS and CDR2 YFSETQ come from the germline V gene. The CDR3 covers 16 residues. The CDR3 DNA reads TGCGCCAGCAGCCTGGAGAGGGCGGGGGGGCGCGACGAGCAGTACTTC. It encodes CASSLERAGGRDEQYF.

CDR3 sequence: CASSIGQGAFPQPQHF. CDR3 coding DNA: TGCGCCAGCAGCATAGGACAGGGAGCCTTCCCTCAGCCCCAGCATTTT. The V and J genes are TRBV5-1 and TRBJ1-5; 8 bases fit TRBD1. The germline V gene encodes CDR1 SGHRS and CDR2 YFSETQ. The CDR3 length is 16 residues. Trimming at V came to 4 bases and at J to 6 bases, leaving 12 bases not matched to a gene.

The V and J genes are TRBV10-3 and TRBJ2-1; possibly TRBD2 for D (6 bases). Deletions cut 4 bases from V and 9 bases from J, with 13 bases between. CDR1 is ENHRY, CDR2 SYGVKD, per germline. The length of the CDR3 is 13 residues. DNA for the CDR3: TGTGCCATCAGTGTCGCGGGGAAGGGTGAGCAGTTCTTC. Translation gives CAISVAGKGEQFF.

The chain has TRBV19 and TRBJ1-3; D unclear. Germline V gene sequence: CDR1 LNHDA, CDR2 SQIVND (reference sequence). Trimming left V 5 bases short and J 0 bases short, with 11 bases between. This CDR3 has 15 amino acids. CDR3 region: CASSDYSNSGNTIYF. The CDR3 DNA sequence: TGTGCCAGTAGTGACTATAGCAACTCTGGAAACACCATATATTTT.

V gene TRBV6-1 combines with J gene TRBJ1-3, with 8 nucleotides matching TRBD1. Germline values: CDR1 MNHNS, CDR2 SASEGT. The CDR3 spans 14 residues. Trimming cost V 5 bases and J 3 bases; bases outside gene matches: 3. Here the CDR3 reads CASSTGQVGNTIYF. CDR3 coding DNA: TGTGCCAGCAGTACGGGACAGGTTGGAAACACCATATATTTT.